This T cell receptor beta chain derives from a study of cytomegalovirus exposure and HLA in healthy donors. Both 60 Vbeta primers and 13 Jbeta primers went into the PCR. The data were produced by immunoSEQ multiplex PCR, yet TCRdb's version contains in-frame clones alone and is incomplete. Among 100,000 to 150,000 clones listed, less than 90% were seen once. Losses at the gene ends were 1 base for V and 4 bases for J; bases not matched to a gene: 1. Germline CDR1 is MNHNS and CDR2 is SASEGT. This CDR3 region has 13 residues. Study-level results: The classifier, whose performance was assessed in both the original and validation cohorts, reportedly diagnosed cytomegalovirus status with high specificity and sensitivity. Immune exposure was documented only through CMV serostatus.

These donors, healthy bone marrow donors, were studied. As concerns this clone: Its specificity is unknown.

The sequence came from a man in his forties in good health and CMV-seronegative. The J gene is TRBJ2-7, the V gene TRBV6-1, with 7 positions matching TRBD2. What was sequenced was PBMCs. CDR3 sequence: CASSEGTRYEQYF. CDR3 sequence (DNA): TGTGCCAGCAGTGAAGGGACTAGATACGAGCAGTACTTC.